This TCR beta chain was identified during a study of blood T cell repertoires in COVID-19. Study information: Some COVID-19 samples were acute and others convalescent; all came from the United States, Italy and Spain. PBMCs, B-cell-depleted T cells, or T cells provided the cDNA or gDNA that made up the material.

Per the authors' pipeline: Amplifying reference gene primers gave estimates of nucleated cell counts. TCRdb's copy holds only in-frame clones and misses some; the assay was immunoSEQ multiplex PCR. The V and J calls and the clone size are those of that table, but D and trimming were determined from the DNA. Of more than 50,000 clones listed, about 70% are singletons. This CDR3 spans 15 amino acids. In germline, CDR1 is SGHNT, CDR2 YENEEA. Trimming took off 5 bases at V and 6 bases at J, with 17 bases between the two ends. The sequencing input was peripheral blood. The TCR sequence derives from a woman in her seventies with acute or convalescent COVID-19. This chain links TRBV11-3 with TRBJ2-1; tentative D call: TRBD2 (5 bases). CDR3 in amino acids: CASSPGSSGGNEQFF. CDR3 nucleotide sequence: TGTGCCAGCAGCCCTGGGTCGTCAGGAGGCAATGAGCAGTTCTTC.